Following are 25 T cell receptor beta chains from one sample sequenced in a study of shared clonotypes between healthy human individuals. Method: immunoSEQ multiplex PCR; TCRdb's copy keeps in-frame clones and lacks some. The table includes some 2,000,000 clones, approximately 94% detected once. Material for sequencing was naive CD4+ T cells sorted from blood. Documented subset: CD45RA+ positively selected. Receptors originate from a man between 18 and 35 years old in good health.

A few counts support this clone. The chain is built from TRBV18 and TRBJ1-1; TRBD1 matches at 8 bases. J was trimmed by 4 bases and V by 2 bases; bases with no gene match: 6. The CDR3 has 15 amino acids. Per germline, CDR1 KGHSH and CDR2 LQKENI. CDR3 DNA: TGTGCCAGCTCACCAGGACAGGGTTTGAGCACTGAAGCTTTCTTT. Translated: CASSPGQGLSTEAFF. The full variable domain, in which reference TRBV18 and TRBJ1-1 provide the parts outside the CDR3, is NAGVMQNPRHLVRRRGQEARLRCSPMKGHSHVYWYRQLPEEGLKFMVYLQKENIIDESGMPKERFSAEFPKEGPSILRIQQVVRGDSAAYFCASSPGQGLSTEAFFGQGTRLTVV.

The chain carries TRBV28 and TRBJ1-5; maybe TRBD1 (5 bases). This CDR3 contains 16 residues. In germline, CDR1 is MDHEN, CDR2 SYDVKM. V was pared by 2 bases and J by 3 bases, with 14 bases between. Here the CDR3 reads CASSLIRQGFNQPQHF. CDR3 nucleotides: TGTGCCAGCAGTTTAATTAGGCAGGGTTTCAATCAGCCCCAGCATTTT.

This chain joins TRBV11-2 and TRBJ2-3; no definite D call. This CDR3 comprises 14 residues. The germline V and J ends were trimmed by 0 bases and 5 bases, with 9 bases remaining between them. Germline CDR1 is SGHAT and CDR2 is FQNNGV. CDR3: CASSLDYVGDTQYF. CDR3 DNA: TGTGCCAGCAGCTTAGATTACGTGGGAGATACGCAGTATTTT. The complete variable domain, with remaining parts taken from reference TRBV11-2 and TRBJ2-3, reads EAGVAQSPRYKIIEKRQSVAFWCNPISGHATLYWYQQILGQGPKLLIQFQNNGVVDDSQLPKDRFSAERLKGVDSTLKIQPAKLEDSAVYLCASSLDYVGDTQYFGPGTRLTVL.

The chain employs TRBV6-5 and TRBJ1-5, with D possibly TRBD1 on 5 matching bases. The CDR3 sequence is 14 residues long. Germline V gene lookup returns CDR1 MNHEY and CDR2 SVGAGI. Deletions cut 2 bases from V and 1 base from J, with 6 bases between. CDR3 in amino acids: CASSYRGSNQPQHF. The CDR3 bases are TGTGCCAGCAGTTACCGGGGGAGCAATCAGCCCCAGCATTTT.

There are a few counts of this clone. The V and J genes are TRBV10-1 and TRBJ2-2; D gene ambiguous. Germline-derived CDR1 and CDR2 are WNHNN and SYGVQD (reference sequence). This CDR3 spans 13 amino acids. Trimming cost V 8 bases and J 0 bases, with 7 bases left between them. Written as DNA, the CDR3 is TGCGCCAGCTCAAATGCGAACACCGGGGAGCTGTTTTTT. It yields the protein CASSNANTGELFF.

The chain recombines TRBV18 with TRBJ1-5; D perhaps matches TRBD1 (6 bases). Trimming cost V 9 bases and J 7 bases, with 16 bases left between them. Germline V gene lookup returns CDR1 KGHSH and CDR2 LQKENI. CDR3 length: 13 residues. The CDR3 loop is CASRMTQGQPQHF. DNA for the CDR3: TGTGCCAGTCGTATGACCCAGGGGCAGCCCCAGCATTTT.

The rearrangement joins TRBV6-5 to TRBJ2-1, with 7 bases identical to TRBD1. J was trimmed by 5 bases and V by 8 bases; bases with no gene match: 9. The CDR3 has 14 residues. The germline V gene has CDR1 MNHEY and CDR2 SVGAGI. CDR3 residues: CASRRDSLNNEQFF. As DNA, the CDR3 is TGTGCCAGCCGCAGGGACAGCCTAAACAATGAGCAGTTCTTC.

This chain uses TRBV6-1 with TRBJ1-2; TRBD1 is a possible D gene (5 bases). This CDR3 is 12 amino acids long. V was shortened by 6 bases and J by 5 bases, with 10 bases between the two germline ends. CDR1 MNHNS and CDR2 SASEGT come from the germline V gene. The CDR3 nucleotides are TGTGCCAGCAGCAGGGCGCTGTATGGCTACACCTTC. This translates into CASSRALYGYTF.

The gene calls are TRBV27 and TRBJ2-7; D is possibly TRBD2 (6 bases). CDR3 length equals 15 residues. V was shortened by 6 bases and J by 3 bases, with 18 bases between the two germline ends. Per the germline V gene, CDR1 is MNHEY and CDR2 is SMNVEV (reference sequence). CDR3 sequence: CASRGERAGNYEQYF. The DNA of the CDR3 is TGTGCCAGCAGGGGCGAACGAGCGGGCAACTACGAGCAGTACTTC.

Comment on this clone: Other DNA sequences in the sample encode the same CDR3. The rearrangement uses TRBV5-1 and TRBJ1-2, with unresolved D. Germline assignment: CDR1 SGHRS and CDR2 YFSETQ. V dropped 4 bases and J dropped 2 bases, with 9 bases sitting between them. The CDR3 is 13 residues long. CDR3 DNA: TGCGCCAGCAGCCTAGACACCAACTATGGCTACACCTTC. Translation gives CASSLDTNYGYTF. Full variable domain (rest looked up from reference TRBV5-1 and TRBJ1-2): KAGVTQTPRYLIKTRGQQVTLSCSPISGHRSVSWYQQTPGQGLQFLFEYFSETQRNKGNFPGRFSGRQFSNSRSEMNVSTLELGDSALYLCASSLDTNYGYTFGSGTRLTVV.

Only one count was recorded for this clone. This rearrangement joins TRBV7-8 to TRBJ2-4; D is ambiguous. The CDR3 is made up of 15 amino acids. Deletions cut 5 bases from V and 0 bases from J, with 11 bases between. CDR1 SGHVS and CDR2 FQNEAQ come from the germline V gene. The CDR3 is CASSPMAEAKNIQYF. Written as DNA, the CDR3 is TGTGCCAGCAGCCCCATGGCTGAAGCCAAAAACATTCAGTACTTC.

For this clone: Other DNA variants within this sample encode the same CDR3. The V gene is TRBV5-6, the J gene TRBJ2-7; TRBD1 matches 11 bases. Per germline, CDR1 SGHDT and CDR2 YYEEEE. The trim removed 3 bases at V and 2 bases at J, leaving 1 base unmatched. The CDR3 runs to 14 residues. The CDR3 sequence: CASSWGQGAYEQYF. CDR3 in DNA: TGTGCCAGCAGCTGGGGACAGGGGGCCTACGAGCAGTACTTC.

The rearrangement uses TRBV2 and TRBJ1-5; D remains unclear. V was cut by 3 bases and J by 3 bases, with 6 bases left in between. The CDR3 runs 13 residues. Germline V lookup: CDR1 SNHLY, CDR2 FYNNEI. The CDR3 nucleotides are TGTGCCAGCAGTGACAGGCCCAATCAGCCCCAGCATTTT. This encodes CASSDRPNQPQHF.

The CDR3, as DNA: TGTGCCAGCAGACGTACGGTAAATGAAAAACTGTTTTTT. Residues: CASRRTVNEKLFF. V and J are TRBV7-9 and TRBJ1-4; no clear D gene. Trimming cost V 6 bases and J 5 bases, with 10 bases left between them. Per the germline V gene, CDR1 is SEHNR and CDR2 is FQNEAQ (reference sequence). This CDR3 is 13 amino acids long.

This clone was detected once. The chain couples TRBV28 to TRBJ2-7, with TRBD1 identical over 10 bases. The CDR3 length is 13 residues. J lost 3 bases, V lost 6 bases, and 2 bases had no gene match. From germline, CDR1 is MDHEN and CDR2 SYDVKM. The CDR3 loop is CASRGQGYYEQYF. CDR3 in DNA: TGTGCCAGCAGGGGACAGGGGTACTACGAGCAGTACTTC.

The chain carries TRBV5-1 and TRBJ1-1; D is undetermined. Germline V gene lookup returns CDR1 SGHRS and CDR2 YFSETQ. The CDR3 is 13 amino acids. V lost 1 base to trimming and J lost 5 bases, with 9 bases between them. CDR3 in amino acids: CASSLNPGTEAFF. CDR3 DNA sequence: TGCGCCAGCAGCTTGAACCCCGGGACTGAAGCTTTCTTT.

The chain uses TRBV5-1 and TRBJ1-6, with 7 bases identical to TRBD1. With 0 bases clipped from V and 6 bases from J, the junction kept 3 bases outside the gene matches. The CDR3 is made up of 15 amino acids. The germline V gene has CDR1 SGHRS and CDR2 YFSETQ. The CDR3 region has the DNA TGCGCCAGCAGCTTGGGGGACAGCCTTAATTCACCCCTCCACTTT. Protein sequence: CASSLGDSLNSPLHF.

This clone appeared once. The CDR3 spells CASSFSEGQLGGQPQHF. CDR3 DNA: TGTGCCAGCAGCTTCTCGGAAGGACAGCTCGGGGGTCAGCCCCAGCATTTT. The gene calls are TRBV7-2 and TRBJ1-5; D may be TRBD1 (6 bases). Germline V gene lookup returns CDR1 SGHTA and CDR2 FQGNSA. The CDR3 length is 17 residues. V lost 3 bases to trimming and J lost 6 bases, with 21 bases between them.

This chain links TRBV6-1 with TRBJ2-1, with TRBD2 matching over 11 bases. The CDR3 has 13 amino acids. V lost 7 bases and J lost 13; bases outside the gene matches: 9. Looked up from germline, CDR1 is MNHNS and CDR2 is SASEGT. The CDR3 sequence: CASILETSGKQFF. Here the CDR3 DNA reads TGTGCCAGCATCCTGGAGACTAGCGGGAAACAGTTCTTC.

This clone was picked up one time. This chain uses TRBV6-5 with TRBJ1-3; TRBD1 matches at 8 bases. CDR1 and CDR2 (germline): MNHEY, SVGAGI. V was clipped by 6 bases and J by 0 bases; unmatched bases: 4. CDR3 size: 15 residues. Here the CDR3 DNA reads TGTGCCAGCAGACGGGGACAGGTCTCTGGAAACACCATATATTTT. This gives the protein CASRRGQVSGNTIYF.

V is TRBV7-9 and J is TRBJ2-7, with D possibly matching TRBD1 (6 bases). Germline values: CDR1 SEHNR, CDR2 FQNEAQ (reference sequence). The CDR3 runs 12 residues. V lost 4 bases, J lost 4 bases, and 8 bases lay in between. The CDR3 sequence is CASSWTAYEQYF. In DNA form, the CDR3 reads TGTGCCAGCAGCTGGACAGCTTACGAGCAGTACTTC. The variable domain in full, completed from reference TRBV7-9 and TRBJ2-7, reads DTGVSQNPRHKITKRGQNVTFRCDPISEHNRLYWYRQTLGQGPEFLTYFQNEAQLEKSRLLSDRFSAERPKGSFSTLEIQRTEQGDSAMYLCASSWTAYEQYFGPGTRLTVT.

The chain couples TRBV5-5 to TRBJ2-1; D is possibly TRBD2 (5 bases). The CDR3 runs 14 residues. V shed 0 bases and J shed 9 bases, with 13 bases lying between them. CDR1 is SGHKS, CDR2 YYEKEE, per germline (reference sequence). CDR3 residues: CASSLASGGGEQFF. The CDR3 DNA reads TGTGCCAGCAGCTTGGCTTCCGGAGGAGGTGAGCAGTTCTTC.

The rearrangement joins TRBV5-1 to TRBJ2-3; D gene uncertain. The V and J ends lost 7 bases and 0 bases respectively, with 15 bases between them. The CDR3 contains 15 residues. CDR1 is SGHRS and CDR2 is YFSETQ in the germline V gene. CDR3 sequence (DNA): TGCGCCAGCTGCGCCGACGGAGCTAGCACAGATACGCAGTATTTT. The encoded protein is CASCADGASTDTQYF.

This chain connects TRBV30 to TRBJ1-1; weak D call: TRBD1 (5 bases). Per the germline V gene, CDR1 is GTSNPN and CDR2 is SVGIG (reference sequence). The CDR3 runs to 12 residues. Trimming removed 7 bases at V and 6 bases at J, with 15 bases between. The CDR3 coding sequence is TGTGCCTTCTCGGGGTCGGGGGCTGAAGCTTTCTTT. As protein: CAFSGSGAEAFF.

This clone was seen only once. The chain links TRBV6-6 to TRBJ2-3, with D possibly matching TRBD2 (5 bases). Trimming shortened V by 6 bases and J by 1 base, and 11 bases separated the two germline ends. This CDR3 spans 14 amino acids. Germline V gene data show CDR1 as MNHNY and CDR2 as SVGAGI (reference sequence). This CDR3 is CASRGGSGTDTQYF. CDR3 DNA: TGTGCCAGCAGGGGTGGGAGCGGCACAGATACGCAGTATTTT.